The 30 T cell receptor beta chains given below trace back to one sample, sequenced in a study of patients and donors after allogeneic stem cell transplantation (dated by TCRdb to between 2020 and 2021). Libraries were built with RT-PCR. The data were produced on a NextSeq 550. TCRdb ran its own pipeline on the public reads, namely fastp trimming at Q25 and MiXCR clone calling, and kept in-frame beta chains. Each CDR3 protein appears once, grouped with its most common genes and DNA. For this sample there are approximately 20,000 distinct CDR3 sequences; about 5% appear just once. The ten largest clones add up to approximately 42% of the sample. The specimen sequenced was blood, either unsorted or a sorted T cell fraction (not recorded which). The receptors shown here come from a human donor who was either an allogeneic HSCT recipient or a stem cell or donor lymphocyte infusion donor (not recorded which). It is not recorded whose cells these are; they may come from a transplant donor.

This clonotype turned up a few times. V is TRBV20-1 and J is TRBJ1-2, with TRBD1 matching over 9 bases. V shed 0 bases, J shed 7 bases, and the junction held 9 bases outside the gene matches. Germline CDR1 reads DFQATT; CDR2 reads SNEGSKA (reference sequence). This CDR3 has 15 amino acids. The CDR3 loop is CSARDPRTGVGGYTF. CDR3 DNA: TGCAGTGCTAGAGACCCCAGGACAGGGGTCGGTGGCTACACCTTC.

With regard to this clonotype: A much bigger clone sits one base away, suggesting this may be a read error. The chain links TRBV5-1 to TRBJ2-1; D is possibly TRBD1 (5 bases). CDR3 length equals 13 residues. Germline V gene lookup returns CDR1 SGHRS and CDR2 YFSETQ. The chain's CDR3 is CASSLWGNNEQSF. CDR3 DNA: TGCGCCAGCAGCTTGTGGGGCAACAATGAGCAGTCCTTC.

V is TRBV6-1 and J is TRBJ1-5; tentatively, D is TRBD1 (6 bases). The V gene's germline CDR1 is MNHNS and CDR2 SASEGT. V was clipped by 9 bases and J by 0 bases, with 12 bases between them. This CDR3 has 14 amino acids. CDR3 sequence (DNA): TGTGCCAGTGCCGGGACATTTAGCAATCAGCCCCAGCATTTT. This translates into CASAGTFSNQPQHF.

This clonotype has at least ten counts. The chain uses TRBV7-9 and TRBJ1-4, with a possible D match to TRBD1 (5 bases). The CDR3 length is 12 residues. V was cut by 5 bases and J by 8 bases, with 9 bases left in between. Germline assignment: CDR1 SEHNR and CDR2 FQNEAQ (reference sequence). CDR3: CASSRQGEKLFF. CDR3 DNA sequence: TGTGCCAGCAGCCGGCAGGGAGAAAAACTGTTTTTT.

This clonotype was counted ten times or more. The chain employs TRBV27 and TRBJ1-1; D unresolved. The germline CDR1 and CDR2 sequences are MNHEY and SMNVEV (reference sequence). V lost 7 bases and J 8 bases, leaving 11 bases between the germline ends. The CDR3 consists of 11 residues. CDR3 sequence: CASNPGREAFF. In DNA form, the CDR3 reads TGTGCCAGCAATCCCGGGAGGGAAGCTTTCTTT.

This clonotype was counted ten times or more. CDR3 DNA sequence: TGTGCCAGCAGCTCCGACGGCAGAATCACAGATACGCAGTATTTT. As protein: CASSSDGRITDTQYF. This chain connects TRBV7-9 to TRBJ2-3; D is unclear. The germline CDR1 and CDR2 sequences are SEHNR and FQNEAQ (reference sequence). This CDR3 contains 15 residues. V was cut by 4 bases and J by 2 bases, with 13 bases left in between.

This clonotype was observed at least ten times. The J gene is TRBJ1-6, the V gene TRBV9; no clear D. The CDR3 is 14 amino acids. Per germline, CDR1 SGDLS and CDR2 YYNGEE. The germline V and J ends were trimmed by 6 bases and 6 bases, with 13 bases remaining between them. The CDR3 spells CASTNKLANSPLHF. DNA for the CDR3: TGTGCCAGCACTAACAAATTGGCTAATTCACCCCTCCACTTT.

This clonotype was recorded many times. The V call is TRBV5-1, the J call TRBJ1-4, with TRBD1 as a possible D gene (6 bases). Germline V gives CDR1 SGHRS, CDR2 YFSETQ. There are 14 residues in the CDR3. V was shortened by 2 bases and J by 8 bases, with 13 bases between the two germline ends. The CDR3 coding sequence is TGCGCCAGCAGCTTTGGGGGGCTACCCGAAAAACTGTTTTTT. Translating gives CASSFGGLPEKLFF.

This clonotype was counted between two and nine times. The genes are TRBV6-5 and TRBJ2-2, with D possibly called TRBD1 or TRBD2 (5 bases each). V was shortened by 3 bases and J by 1 base, with 18 bases between the two germline ends. This CDR3 comprises 18 residues. Germline assignment: CDR1 MNHEY and CDR2 SVGAGI. This chain's CDR3 is CASSYRPSGSQNTGELFF. In DNA, the CDR3 is TGTGCCAGCAGTTATCGACCCTCAGGGAGTCAGAACACCGGGGAGCTGTTTTTT.

This clonotype was counted many times. The chain is built from TRBV11-2 and TRBJ2-3; TRBD1 matches 8 bases. The CDR3 spans 16 residues. V was clipped by 0 bases and J by 6 bases; unmatched bases: 8. CDR1 and CDR2 (germline): SGHAT, FQNNGV. The CDR3 DNA is TGTGCCAGCAGCTTAGAGACAGGGGCCCCCCCCGATACGCAGTATTTT. Translated: CASSLETGAPPDTQYF. Filled out from reference TRBV11-2 and TRBJ2-3, the complete variable domain reads EAGVAQSPRYKIIEKRQSVAFWCNPISGHATLYWYQQILGQGPKLLIQFQNNGVVDDSQLPKDRFSAERLKGVDSTLKIQPAKLEDSAVYLCASSLETGAPPDTQYFGPGTRLTVL.

The sample holds a few counts of this clonotype. The chain carries TRBV24-1 and TRBJ2-3, with 13 bases aligning to TRBD2. The V gene's germline CDR1 is KGHDR and CDR2 SFDVKD. Trimming cost V 5 bases and J 2 bases; bases outside gene matches: 24. The length of the CDR3 is 23 residues. CDR3 loop: CATSVHAKTGLAGLIGDTDTQYF. The DNA for the CDR3 is TGTGCCACCAGTGTCCACGCCAAGACGGGACTAGCGGGGCTCATAGGGGACACAGATACGCAGTATTTT.

This clonotype occurred many times. The rearrangement uses TRBV18 and TRBJ2-7; D is unclear. The V gene's germline CDR1 is KGHSH and CDR2 LQKENI. V was cut by 5 bases and J by 4 bases, with 9 bases left in between. The CDR3 has 12 residues. The CDR3 is CASSSNAYEQYF. CDR3 sequence (DNA): TGTGCCAGCTCATCCAACGCGTACGAGCAGTACTTC.

There are many counts of this clonotype. The chain combines TRBV7-9 with TRBJ2-7; 14 bases fit TRBD2. The CDR3 runs to 16 residues. Germline assignment: CDR1 SEHNR and CDR2 FQNEAQ (reference sequence). Trimming removed 5 bases from V and 4 bases from J; junction bases left unmatched: 7. The DNA of the CDR3 is TGTGCCAGCAGCCGTACTGGGACTAGCGGGAGATACGAGCAGTACTTC. Its protein is CASSRTGTSGRYEQYF.

A few counts support this clonotype. This chain links TRBV28 with TRBJ2-7; D is possibly TRBD1 (5 bases). Trimming removed 3 bases from V and 0 bases from J, with 15 bases in between. Germline values: CDR1 MDHEN, CDR2 SYDVKM. The CDR3 contains 16 residues. The CDR3: CASSFPWGGASYEQYF. CDR3 DNA: TGTGCCAGCAGTTTCCCTTGGGGCGGAGCCTCCTACGAGCAGTACTTC.

The V gene is TRBV5-5, the J gene TRBJ1-1; D gene unclear. Looked up from germline, CDR1 is SGHKS and CDR2 is YYEKEE (reference sequence). The CDR3 is 13 amino acids. Between the trimmed V and J ends, which lost 2 bases and 5 bases, there was a span of 10 bases. This CDR3 reads CASSFLAGTEAFF. Written as DNA, the CDR3 is TGTGCCAGCAGCTTTTTAGCGGGAACTGAAGCTTTCTTT. Variable domain in full (rest from reference TRBV5-5 and TRBJ1-1): DAGVTQSPTHLIKTRGQQVTLRCSPISGHKSVSWYQQVLGQGPQFIFQYYEKEERGRGNFPDRFSARQFPNYSSELNVNALLLGDSALYLCASSFLAGTEAFFGQGTRLTVV.

This clonotype has more than one count but fewer than ten. J is TRBJ2-7 and V is TRBV20-1; D is perhaps TRBD2 (5 bases). This CDR3 has 15 amino acids. Looked up from germline, CDR1 is DFQATT and CDR2 is SNEGSKA (reference sequence). Trimming left V 6 bases short and J 1 base short, with 19 bases between. The CDR3 loop reads CSAGDPGLGSYEQYF. For the CDR3, the DNA is TGCAGTGCGGGCGACCCGGGATTAGGATCCTACGAGCAGTACTTC.

This clonotype came up many times. The chain recombines TRBV11-2 with TRBJ2-1; 11 bases agree with TRBD2. In germline, CDR1 is SGHAT, CDR2 FQNNGV. The CDR3 length is 15 residues. The junction had 3 bases not matched to a gene; V was cut back by 6 bases and J by 2 bases. The DNA of the CDR3 is TGTGCCAGCAGAACTAGCGGGAGTGCCTACAATGAGCAGTTCTTC. Translation: CASRTSGSAYNEQFF.

This clonotype was seen repeatedly, ten times or more. This chain connects TRBV7-2 to TRBJ2-3; no clear D gene. Between the trimmed V and J ends, which lost 4 bases and 6 bases, there was a span of 11 bases. This CDR3 comprises 13 residues. Germline loops: CDR1 SGHTA, CDR2 FQGNSA. As DNA, the CDR3 is TGTGCCAGCAGCTCATACGGCCCCGATACGCAGTATTTT. This sequence encodes CASSSYGPDTQYF.

This clonotype was seen a few times. The V and J genes are TRBV5-1 and TRBJ2-7, with 8 bases matching TRBD2. The CDR3 runs 16 residues. With 0 bases clipped from V and 4 bases from J, the junction kept 9 bases outside the gene matches. Germline values: CDR1 SGHRS, CDR2 YFSETQ. The CDR3, as DNA: TGCGCCAGCAGCTTGGGGTACCAGCGGGAGTATTACGAGCAGTACTTC. It yields the protein CASSLGYQREYYEQYF.

Many counts were recorded for this clonotype. This rearrangement joins TRBV6-5 to TRBJ2-5, with TRBD1 matching 10 bases. J was trimmed by 4 bases and V by 2 bases; bases with no gene match: 7. Germline V gene lookup returns CDR1 MNHEY and CDR2 SVGAGI. This CDR3 contains 16 residues. In DNA form, the CDR3 reads TGTGCCAGCAGTTACCAGCCGACAGGGGGCGTAGAGACCCAGTACTTC. Its translation is CASSYQPTGGVETQYF.

Ten or more counts support this clonotype. The chain combines TRBV27 with TRBJ1-2; the D gene is possibly TRBD1 (5 bases). Germline lookup yields CDR1 MNHEY and CDR2 SMNVEV (reference sequence). The germline V and J ends were trimmed by 3 bases and 5 bases, with 13 bases remaining between them. CDR3 length: 14 residues. The CDR3 spells CASSFRGGGYGYTF. DNA of the CDR3: TGTGCCAGCAGTTTTCGCGGGGGGGGGTATGGCTACACCTTC.

In this sample, this clonotype turned up many times. The gene calls are TRBV2 and TRBJ2-7; D remains ambiguous. Between the trimmed V and J ends, which lost 4 bases and 5 bases, there was a span of 9 bases. The germline CDR1 and CDR2 sequences are SNHLY and FYNNEI. CDR3 length equals 12 residues. DNA of the CDR3: TGTGCCAGCAGTGGGATGGCTAACGAGCAGTACTTC. Protein: CASSGMANEQYF.

This clonotype was counted many times. Here the CDR3 reads CSARRDRWGTEAFF. As DNA, the CDR3 is TGCAGTGCACGGAGGGACAGGTGGGGAACTGAAGCTTTCTTT. The chain uses TRBV20-1 and TRBJ1-1; TRBD1 matches 8 bases. The CDR3 length is 14 residues. The germline V gene encodes CDR1 DFQATT and CDR2 SNEGSKA (reference sequence). V shed 6 bases, J shed 5 bases, and the junction held 11 bases outside the gene matches.

This clonotype was found a few times. The V and J genes are TRBV6-1 and TRBJ2-7; 9 nucleotides match TRBD1. This CDR3 is 13 amino acids long. Germline lookup yields CDR1 MNHNS and CDR2 SASEGT. V was clipped by 10 bases and J by 7 bases; unmatched bases: 11. The CDR3 DNA reads TGTGCCACCCGAGGACAGGGGACGGGGGAGCAGTACTTC. This codes for CATRGQGTGEQYF.

In DNA, the CDR3 is TGTGCCAGCACTTGGTGGCAGGGGAGGAAGACAGATACGCAGTATTTT. Its translation is CASTWWQGRKTDTQYF. J is TRBJ2-3 and V is TRBV7-3, with D perhaps given as TRBD1 or TRBD2 (6 bases each). Germline V gives CDR1 SGHTA, CDR2 FQGTGA. CDR3 length equals 16 residues. The ends were cut back, 7 bases at V and 3 bases at J, with 20 bases in the middle.

This clonotype was picked up many times. The chain couples TRBV20-1 to TRBJ2-5; the D gene is possibly TRBD2 (7 bases). V was cut by 3 bases and J by 5 bases, with 13 bases left in between. The CDR3 runs 13 residues. CDR1 is DFQATT, CDR2 SNEGSKA, per germline (reference sequence). For the CDR3, the DNA is TGCAGTGCTAGGCCCGCGGGGGCGGAGACCCAGTACTTC. Residues: CSARPAGAETQYF.

This clonotype was detected many times. The chain recombines TRBV25-1 with TRBJ2-1, with D perhaps matching TRBD2 (6 bases). V was clipped by 6 bases and J by 3 bases, with 9 bases between them. The CDR3 runs 13 residues. In germline, CDR1 is MGHDK, CDR2 SYGVNS. The chain's CDR3 is CASSWGDYNEQFF. DNA of the CDR3: TGTGCCAGCAGCTGGGGGGACTACAATGAGCAGTTCTTC.

This clonotype showed up many times. The rearrangement joins TRBV7-9 to TRBJ1-1; the match to TRBD1 covers 9 bases. Looked up from germline, CDR1 is SEHNR and CDR2 is FQNEAQ (reference sequence). The CDR3 is 16 residues long. V lost 6 bases and J lost 5; bases outside the gene matches: 13. This CDR3 is CASRPIPGQGRTEAFF. The CDR3 DNA reads TGTGCCAGCAGACCAATACCGGGACAGGGTAGGACTGAAGCTTTCTTT.

This clonotype showed up many times. The CDR3: CAISARDNTGELFF. CDR3 nucleotides: TGTGCCATCAGTGCTCGGGACAACACCGGGGAGCTGTTTTTT. The chain is built from TRBV10-3 and TRBJ2-2; D may correspond to TRBD1 or TRBD2 (5 bases each). The V end lost 4 bases, the J end lost 2 bases, and 8 bases lay between the germline ends. This CDR3 spans 14 amino acids. CDR1 and CDR2 from the germline V gene are ENHRY and SYGVKD.

This clonotype occurred many times. The chain couples TRBV7-6 to TRBJ2-3; 10 nucleotides align to TRBD2. J was trimmed by 6 bases and V by 5 bases; bases with no gene match: 11. The CDR3 is 16 residues long. Germline V lookup: CDR1 SGHVS, CDR2 FNYEAQ. The chain's CDR3 is CASSLFASGSRDTQYF. The CDR3 bases are TGTGCCAGCAGCCTTTTCGCTAGCGGGAGCAGGGATACGCAGTATTTT.